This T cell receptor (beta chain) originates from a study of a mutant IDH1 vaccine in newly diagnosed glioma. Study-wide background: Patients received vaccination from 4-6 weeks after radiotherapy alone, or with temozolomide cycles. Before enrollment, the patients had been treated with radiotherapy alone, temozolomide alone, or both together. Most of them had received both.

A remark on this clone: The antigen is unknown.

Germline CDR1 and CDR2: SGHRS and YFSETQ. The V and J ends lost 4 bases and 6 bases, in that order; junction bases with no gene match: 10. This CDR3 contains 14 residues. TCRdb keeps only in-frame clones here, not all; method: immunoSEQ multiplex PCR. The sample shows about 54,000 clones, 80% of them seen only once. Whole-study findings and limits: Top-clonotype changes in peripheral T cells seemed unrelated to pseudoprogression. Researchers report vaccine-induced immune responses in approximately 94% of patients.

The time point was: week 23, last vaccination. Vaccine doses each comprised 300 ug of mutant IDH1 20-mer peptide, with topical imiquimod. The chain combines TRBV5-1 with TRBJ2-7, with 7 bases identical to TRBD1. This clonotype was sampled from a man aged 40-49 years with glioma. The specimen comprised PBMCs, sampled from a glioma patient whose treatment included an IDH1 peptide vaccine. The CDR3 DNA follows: TGCGCCAGCAGCGCCGCCGGGACAGCGAGCGAGCAGTACTTC. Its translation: CASSAAGTASEQYF. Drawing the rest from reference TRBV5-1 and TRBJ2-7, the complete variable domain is KAGVTQTPRYLIKTRGQQVTLSCSPISGHRSVSWYQQTPGQGLQFLFEYFSETQRNKGNFPGRFSGRQFSNSRSEMNVSTLELGDSALYLCASSAAGTASEQYFGPGTRLTVT.